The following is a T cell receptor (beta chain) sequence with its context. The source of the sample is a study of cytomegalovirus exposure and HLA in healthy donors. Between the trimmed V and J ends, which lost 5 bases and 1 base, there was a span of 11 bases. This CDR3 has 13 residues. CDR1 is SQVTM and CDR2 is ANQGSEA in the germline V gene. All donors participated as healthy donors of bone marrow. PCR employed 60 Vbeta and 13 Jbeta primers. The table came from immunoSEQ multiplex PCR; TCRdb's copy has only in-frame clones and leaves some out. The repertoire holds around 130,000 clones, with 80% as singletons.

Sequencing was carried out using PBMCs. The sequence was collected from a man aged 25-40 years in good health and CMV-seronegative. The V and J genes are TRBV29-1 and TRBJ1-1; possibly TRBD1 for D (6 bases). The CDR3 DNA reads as TGCAGCGTTACGACAGGTGGGAACACTGAAGCTTTCTTT. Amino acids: CSVTTGGNTEAFF.